This T cell receptor beta chain was documented in a study of cytotoxic CD8 clonotypes in ibrutinib-treated CLL. On the study more broadly: In all, more than ten patients were relapsed/refractory, some 14 were treatment-naive and 17 to 18 were IGHV unmutated.

Study-wide results and limits: Clonality was elevated at ibrutinib response and had returned toward baseline at progression. Once treatment began, public clonotypes, which were uncommon, contracted or stayed stable.

Concerning this clone: What it recognizes is unknown.

Germline CDR1 is SEHNR and CDR2 is FQNEAQ (reference sequence). V lost 3 bases to trimming and J lost 4 bases; unmatched junction nucleotides: 4. The CDR3 sequence is 15 residues long. The method was immunoSEQ multiplex PCR; TCRdb's version includes in-frame clones alone and lacks a portion of them. The repertoire consists of nearly 25,000 clones, with 55% to 75% occurring once and the leading ten covering more than 40%. Sequences were derived from PBMCs, sampled after 12 months of ibrutinib treatment. The sequence came from a human donor with chronic lymphocytic leukemia. This sequence joins TRBV7-9 and TRBJ2-3, with 10 nucleotides matching TRBD1. The CDR3 protein is CASSLDRGVADTQYF. Here the CDR3 DNA reads TGTGCCAGCAGCTTGGACAGGGGGGTCGCAGATACGCAGTATTTT.